One sample yielded the 3 T cell receptor beta chains listed below, sequenced in a study of radiotherapy plus CTLA-4 blockade in lung cancer. Profiled with immunoSEQ multiplex PCR; TCRdb holds only in-frame clones, not every one. The sample records approximately 77,000 clones, under 85% being singletons. This material consisted of peripheral blood, taken from a patient treated with radiotherapy plus ipilimumab. All receptors come from a human donor with non-small cell lung cancer who had stable disease on radiotherapy plus ipilimumab.

A single count supports this clone. This sequence joins TRBV7-9 and TRBJ2-2; TRBD2 matches 13 bases. With V trimmed by 4 bases and J by 2 bases, 4 bases remained unmatched. The germline V gene encodes CDR1 SEHNR and CDR2 FQNEAQ (reference sequence). The CDR3 loop spans 17 amino acids. The CDR3 spells CASSSLGLAGNTGELFF. The CDR3 DNA follows: TGTGCCAGCAGCTCGTTGGGACTAGCGGGAAACACCGGGGAGCTGTTTTTT.

The chain combines TRBV5-4 with TRBJ2-2; TRBD2 matches at 8 bases. The CDR3 loop spans 17 amino acids. Germline CDR1 SGHNT, CDR2 YYREEE (reference sequence). The V gene end was trimmed by 2 bases and the J gene end by 6 bases; junction bases not matched to a gene: 12. CDR3: CASSLSLGLGAPGELFF. The CDR3 nucleotides are TGTGCCAGCAGCTTAAGTCTGGGACTAGGGGCACCCGGGGAGCTGTTTTTT. Combining the CDR3 with reference TRBV5-4 and TRBJ2-2 gives the whole variable domain ETGVTQSPTHLIKTRGQQVTLRCSSQSGHNTVSWYQQALGQGPQFIFQYYREEENGRGNFPPRFSGLQFPNYSSELNVNALELDDSALYLCASSLSLGLGAPGELFFGEGSRLTVL.

The V and J genes are TRBV6-1 and TRBJ1-5, with TRBD1 as a possible D gene (6 bases). The CDR3 consists of 15 residues. Trimming pared 6 bases from V and 2 bases from J, leaving 14 bases between. Germline V lookup: CDR1 MNHNS, CDR2 SASEGT. CDR3 protein: CASSEQGGGNQPQHF. The CDR3 DNA reads as TGTGCCAGCAGCGAACAGGGAGGGGGCAATCAGCCCCAGCATTTT.